This record covers a single TCR beta chain. Its antigen remains undetermined. The sample holds no much larger clone one base away, and base qualities are not on file. The cohort was made up of 500 to 800 healthy bone marrow donors. At the time of sampling, every cohort member was nominally healthy, though immune exposures that went unrecorded were likely present. The donor tested CMV seronegative and was one of the 352 seronegative cohort members. Every donor gave a peripheral blood sample, and the peripheral blood mononuclear cells from that sample were used for TCR beta sequencing. The Qiagen DNeasy Blood Extraction Kit was used to extract genomic DNA from the blood cell samples. This entry comes from a study of cytomegalovirus exposure and HLA in healthy donors (TCRdb year 2017). For context, the study as a whole: An earlier analysis of approximately 640 of the donors reported 250 to 300 Gb of sequence data and 120 million or so unique TCR beta sequences from approximately 180 million T cells. An early release covering 550 to 700 HLA-typed donors comprised about 290 gigabases of sequencing data and roughly 86 million unique TCR sequences. Among the roughly 400 genotyped donors, roughly 80% belonged to the genetic ancestry cluster associated with self-reported Caucasian donors. The aim of the study was to test whether cataloging public T cell receptors could identify signatures of past pathogen exposure. The T cell repertoires of 666 subjects were profiled by immunosequencing and related to cytomegalovirus serostatus. Besides the first cohort of approximately 670 subjects, a separate validation cohort made up of around 120 different subjects was used. To predict cytomegalovirus infection status, the study combined high-throughput TCR immunosequencing, statistical association of individual TCRs with disease status, and machine learning. A later analysis re-analyzed previously published TCR beta repertoires from about 730 donors and added high-resolution HLA genotyping to study TCR occurrence patterns. The later analysis used no new phenotypic data to find candidate immune exposures, relying instead on TCR beta sequences and their occurrence across donors. In an earlier analysis of around 540 of the donors, high-throughput TCR beta sequencing was used to judge whether each TCR beta V gene segment behaved as functional or pseudogenic. Alongside the repertoire data, information on donor age, sex, ethnicity and CMV serostatus was compiled. In a later genetic analysis, genome-wide SNP genotypes for 398 of the 666 donors were used, and that subset was treated as a discovery cohort. All discovery cohort repertoires had been generated on a single sequencing platform. HLA typing covered class I and class II loci at four-digit resolution. The number of donors typed differed by locus, with 629-630 for A, B, C, DRB1 and DQB1, more than 500 for DQA1, 606 for DPA1, and over 400 for DPB1. A handful of DR-DQ haplotypes were treated as single units for association and clustering because of strong linkage in the cohort. On average, around 240,000 unique TCR beta nucleotide sequences were sequenced per donor among 398 genotyped donors of the cohort, with 15% to 20% of those sequences being non-productive. What the study reported, not specific to this receptor: It was suggested by the authors that the approach could potentially be generalized to other disease states and immunological phenotypes. In the study, some 160 TCR beta chains were listed as associated with cytomegalovirus. In both the original and validation cohorts, the classifier was reported to diagnose cytomegalovirus status with high specificity and sensitivity. An earlier analysis of approximately 540 of the donors showed that most TCR beta V segments appeared in productive rearrangements either about 87% or about 30% of the time, which broadly matched IMGT annotations. A later analysis found that HLA-associated TCR beta chains were more clonally expanded and had lower generation probabilities than equally common non-associated chains. A later genetic analysis associated a missense DCLRE1C variant with V-gene and J-gene trimming of TCR beta chains, and an independent cohort replicated the association. Linkage disequilibrium might explain the correlated functional status among segregating V segments, but an unknown experimental factor could not be ruled out. The cohort was sequenced for TCR beta chains only, and without alpha or paired-chain data the features that could be detected were limited. In vitro tests confirmed that three of the cytomegalovirus-associated TCR beta chains recognize cytomegalovirus antigens. Compared with the approximately 600-donor mean, donors in an Asian-associated ancestry cluster had fewer N-insertions in productive TCRs, according to a later genetic analysis. A cluster of highly shared sequence variants was judged likely to be a technical artifact of the sequencing pipeline. According to a later analysis, TCR association rates differed among HLA loci, with DRB1 alleles showing the most associated TCRs and HLA-C alleles showing the fewest. In a later analysis, most CMV-associated TCR beta chains were found to appear HLA-restricted, with HLA associations seemingly driven largely by CMV exposure. A further reported finding was that TCR beta sequences accurately predicted the HLA-A and HLA-B alleles for most subjects in the first cohort. The presence/absence analyses assumed that sequencing depth was roughly uniform across donors, and that assumption may not be true. When HLA alleles, especially DR and DQ, strongly co-occurred, attributing TCR associations to individual alleles was difficult. A later analysis reported that several top co-occurrence clusters appeared linked to parvovirus B19, influenza, CMV and Epstein-Barr virus. HLA typing was unavailable for some donors at each locus, so association tests used only the typed subset. CMV serostatus was the only immune exposure information available for the cohort. Because counts were too low, about 17 rarely observed V segments, including chromosome 9 orphons, were excluded from the earlier analysis of several hundred of the donors. Most TCR sequences were observed very rarely across donors, whereas some public TCRs were present in many individuals. In a later analysis, 16,951 TCR beta sequences were associated with specific HLA alleles at a false discovery rate of 0.05. Some IMGT-functional V segments, including TRBV6-2 and TRBV6-3, could not be told apart with the 87-base-pair reads, so those segments were excluded.

Library generation was performed with the immunoSEQ multiplex PCR assay. A mixture of 60 forward primers for TCR Vbeta segments and 13 reverse primers for TCR Jbeta segments was used in the multiplex PCR. Amplification of the CDR3 region of rearranged TCR beta genes was performed with a multiplex PCR assay on genomic DNA. The Illumina HiSeq System was used to sequence the amplified TCR beta libraries as 87-base-pair reads. The original methods were these. A later analysis counted about 80 million unique TCR beta chains across the 500 to 850 repertoires, and roughly 10 million of these chains were shared by at least two donors. Raw reads were error-corrected and collapsed into unique sequences with a nearest-neighbor algorithm that merged closely related sequences to remove PCR and sequencing errors. V, D and J gene segments were assigned by aligning CDR3 sequences to IMGT reference sequences. Each retained sequence needed at least a six-nucleotide match to both a V gene segment and a J gene segment. Rearrangements were classified as productive when the CDR3 lacked stop codons and remained in frame with V and J, and all other rearrangements were classified as non-productive. CDR3 was defined according to IMGT convention as the region running from the second conserved V-encoded cysteine to the conserved J-encoded phenylalanine. The earlier analysis of about 560 of the donors excluded any sequence lacking an unambiguous match to a single V gene segment. An earlier analysis of several hundred of the donors called V segments functional above 56.7% productive rearrangements and segregating when the between-donor standard deviation exceeded 5%. A statistical classification framework was built to diagnose cytomegalovirus status from the catalog of TCR beta chain sequences. V and J gene assignment, in a later analysis, came from comparing TCR nucleotide sequences with IMGT/GENE-DB human TR gene sequences. In a later analysis, CDR3 sequences and most-parsimonious VDJ recombination scenarios were assigned using the TCRdist pipeline. In a later analysis, each TCR beta chain was defined by its CDR3 amino acid sequence together with its V-gene family, and reads without a unique V-gene family were excluded. A later analysis removed 450 to 600 highly shared, low-generation-probability nucleotide sequences to deal with suspected cross-contamination and a sequencing artifact. In a later analysis, a clonal expansion index was calculated for each public chain from normalized within-repertoire ranks of inferred template counts. In a later analysis, generation probabilities were computed with a VDJ recombination model fitted to out-of-frame rearrangements, and the resulting probabilities were checked against IGoR. A later analysis scored TCR-TCR, TCR-HLA and TCR-CMV co-occurrence with hypergeometric tests, applying a repertoire-size bias correction to TCR pairs. A later analysis estimated false discovery rates by permuting HLA or CMV assignments 20 times. In a later analysis, co-occurring TCRs were grouped using DBSCAN, and TCRdist sequence similarity was added for clustering within HLA-allele-positive subsets. For co-occurrence clustering, repertoires with fewer than 30,000 or more than 120,000 public chains were excluded, along with 4 to 6 repertoires with anomalous nucleotide sharing. What TCRdb holds here is the immuneACCESS table cut down to in-frame rearrangements. Part of the clones is not present; checked against another copy, under half of the missing clones reflect an unresolved V gene, and the others are unexplained. V and J calls plus clone size are reproduced from that table; the DNA served to infer D and trimming. This sample has fewer than 250,000 clones in its table, and about four fifths of those were observed once. The ten largest make up approximately 2% of the sample.

Reading the germline V gene gives CDR1 SGHDT and CDR2 YYEEEE. Counted from cysteine to phenylalanine, this CDR3 has 14 amino acids. Solely the CDR3 DNA is kept, with 42 bases framed from the first base. Relative to germline, V is missing 6 bases and J is missing 0 bases, with 4 bases of the junction outside any gene match. This clonotype originated in a man aged 18 to 29 in good health and CMV-seronegative. The V and J genes are TRBV5-6 and TRBJ2-7; 9 bases in between match TRBD2. Sequences were obtained from PBMCs. The CDR3 reads CASTVAGVSYEQYF. The DNA sequence is given as TGTGCCAGCACCGTAGCGGGAGTCTCCTACGAGCAGTACTTC.